This T cell receptor (beta chain) was found in a study of CD8 T cells in ankylosing spondylitis. TCRdb re-called the 5' RACE reads with MiXCR, one entry per CDR3 protein. The sample contains roughly 370,000 distinct CDR3 sequences, around 24% of which appear only once. CDR1 and CDR2 (germline): SGHDT, YYEEEE. CDR3 length: 14 residues. V lost 4 bases, J lost 4 bases, and 8 bases stayed unmatched. The study's findings and limits: One TCR beta motif, made up of about 8 highly homologous variants, appeared characteristic of ankylosing spondylitis blood.

This clonotype turned up a few times. Its antigen is unknown. The gene calls are TRBV5-6 and TRBJ2-7, with TRBD2 identical over 7 bases. The sequencing input was blood, either unsorted or a sorted T cell fraction (not recorded which). The TCR was taken from a male donor with ankylosing spondylitis. DNA of the CDR3: TGTGCCAGCAGCCCGGGACTATTACAGTACGAGCAGTACTTC. As protein: CASSPGLLQYEQYF.